This T cell receptor (beta chain) was sequenced during a study of identical twins. The table lists this clonotype with a few counts. Using its own MiXCR run on the 5' RACE reads, TCRdb lists one record per CDR3 protein. The sample has nearly 650,000 distinct CDR3 sequences; around 7.4% are singletons. The germline CDR1 and CDR2 sequences are LNHNV and YYDKDF (reference sequence). Deletions cut 1 base from V and 1 base from J, with 12 bases between. The CDR3 is 16 residues long. This same sample was also taken into another study, of yellow fever vaccine responses in identical twins.

The chain combines TRBV15 with TRBJ2-3, with D maybe TRBD2 (5 bases). This clonotype originated in a woman aged 18-29 years in good health. Material for sequencing was PBMCs. The chain's CDR3 is CATSRVWRAGTDTQYF. The CDR3 DNA is TGTGCCACCAGCAGAGTGTGGCGGGCTGGCACAGATACGCAGTATTTT.